The 8 T cell receptor beta chains below were found in one sample sequenced in a study of blood T cell repertoires in COVID-19. Profiled with immunoSEQ multiplex PCR; TCRdb holds only in-frame clones, not every one. This table has some 300,000 clones, roughly 89% appearing once. Sample: PBMCs or T cells enriched from blood (not recorded which). The receptors were sampled from a woman aged 40 to 50 who had recovered from COVID-19.

The chain couples TRBV27 to TRBJ2-5, with 10 bases that match TRBD1. The CDR3 has 16 amino acids. Germline lookup yields CDR1 MNHEY and CDR2 SMNVEV (reference sequence). Unmatched junction bases numbered 7, after V lost 1 base and J lost 5 bases. In nucleotides, the CDR3 is TGTGCCAGCAGTTTATGGGACAGGGGCGGGAGGGAGACCCAGTACTTC. Translating it yields CASSLWDRGGRETQYF.

This chain links TRBV6-2 or TRBV6-3 with TRBJ2-2, with D perhaps TRBD2 (7 bases). V was cut by 2 bases and J by 2 bases, with 12 bases left in between. Germline V CDR1 and CDR2: MNHEY, SVGEGT. The CDR3 spans 16 residues. CDR3 nucleotides: TGTGCCAGCAGTTACGGGACGGGGGGCAACACCGGGGAGCTGTTTTTT. The encoded protein is CASSYGTGGNTGELFF.

V and J are TRBV6-5 and TRBJ2-1; TRBD1 aligns across 9 bases. The V and J ends lost 7 bases and 5 bases, in that order; junction bases with no gene match: 9. Germline V gene data show CDR1 as MNHEY and CDR2 as SVGAGI. The CDR3 spans 15 residues. CDR3 sequence (DNA): TGTGCCAGCAAGAGGGGACAGGGCTCTAACAATGAGCAGTTCTTC. This codes for CASKRGQGSNNEQFF.

This chain links TRBV24-1 with TRBJ1-2, with D maybe TRBD1 (6 bases). V lost 9 bases and J 3 bases, leaving 13 bases between the germline ends. The germline gives CDR1 KGHDR, CDR2 SFDVKD. CDR3 length equals 13 residues. For the CDR3, the DNA is TGTGCCACCCGGGGGGCAGGGGACTATGGCTACACCTTC. Its protein product is CATRGAGDYGYTF.

For the CDR3, the DNA is TGTGCCAGCAGCTTAACAGGTGCCGGTGGTTCACCCCTCCACTTT. This translates into CASSLTGAGGSPLHF. This rearrangement joins TRBV7-2 to TRBJ1-6; the D gene is possibly TRBD1 (5 bases). V was cut by 2 bases and J by 9 bases, with 14 bases left in between. Germline assignment: CDR1 SGHTA and CDR2 FQGNSA. CDR3 size: 15 residues.

The V gene is TRBV25-1, the J gene TRBJ2-5; perhaps TRBD1 as D (6 bases). This CDR3 has 12 residues. With 7 bases removed from V and 1 base from J, the gap between germline ends came to 7 bases. Germline loops: CDR1 MGHDK, CDR2 SYGVNS. The CDR3 DNA sequence: TGTGCCAGCACCAGGGGCCAAGAGACCCAGTACTTC. Protein product: CASTRGQETQYF.

The chain employs TRBV18 and TRBJ1-2; TRBD1 might be the D (6 bases). The CDR3 consists of 15 residues. Trimming cost V 2 bases and J 6 bases, with 16 bases left between them. The germline gives CDR1 KGHSH, CDR2 LQKENI. The CDR3 here is CASSPGRQAYDGYTF. CDR3 sequence (DNA): TGTGCCAGCTCACCAGGGAGACAGGCCTATGATGGCTACACCTTC.

This clone was counted once. The J gene is TRBJ2-7, the V gene TRBV2; the D is unclear. Germline-derived CDR1 and CDR2 are SNHLY and FYNNEI. This CDR3 is built from 15 residues. The V and J ends lost 6 bases and 2 bases respectively, with 17 bases between them. This CDR3 reads CASSPPSANAYEQYF. The CDR3 nucleotides read TGTGCCAGCAGCCCCCCGTCAGCGAATGCCTACGAGCAGTACTTC.